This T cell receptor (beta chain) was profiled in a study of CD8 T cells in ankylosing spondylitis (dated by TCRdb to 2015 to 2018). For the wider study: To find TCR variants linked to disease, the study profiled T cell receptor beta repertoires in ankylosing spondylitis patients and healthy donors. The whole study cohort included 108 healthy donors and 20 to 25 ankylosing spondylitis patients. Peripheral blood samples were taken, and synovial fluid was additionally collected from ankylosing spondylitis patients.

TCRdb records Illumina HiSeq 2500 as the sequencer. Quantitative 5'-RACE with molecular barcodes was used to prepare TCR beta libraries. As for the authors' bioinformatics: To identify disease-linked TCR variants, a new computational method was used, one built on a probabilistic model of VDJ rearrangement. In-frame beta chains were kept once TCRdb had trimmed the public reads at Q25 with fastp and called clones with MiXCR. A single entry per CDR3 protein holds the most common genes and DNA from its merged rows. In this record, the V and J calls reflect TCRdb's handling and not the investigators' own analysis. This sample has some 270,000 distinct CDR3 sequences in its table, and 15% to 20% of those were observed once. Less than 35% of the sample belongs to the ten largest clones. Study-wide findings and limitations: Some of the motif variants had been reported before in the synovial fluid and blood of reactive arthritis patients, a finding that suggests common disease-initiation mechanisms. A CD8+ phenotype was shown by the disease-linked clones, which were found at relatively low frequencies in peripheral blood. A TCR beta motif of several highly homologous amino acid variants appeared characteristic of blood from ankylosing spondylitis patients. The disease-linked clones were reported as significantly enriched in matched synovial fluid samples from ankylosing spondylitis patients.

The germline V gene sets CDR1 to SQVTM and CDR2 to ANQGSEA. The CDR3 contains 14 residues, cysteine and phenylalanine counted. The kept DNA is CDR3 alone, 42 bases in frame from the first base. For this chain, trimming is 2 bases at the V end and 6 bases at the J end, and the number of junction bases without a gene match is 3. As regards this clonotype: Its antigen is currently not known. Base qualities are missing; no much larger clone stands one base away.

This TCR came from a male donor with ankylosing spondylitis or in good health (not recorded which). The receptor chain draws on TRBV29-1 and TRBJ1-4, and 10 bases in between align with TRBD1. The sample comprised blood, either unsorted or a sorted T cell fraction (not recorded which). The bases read TGCAGCGTTGAATTGGGGACAGGGGATGAAAAACTGTTTTTT. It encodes CSVELGTGDEKLFF.